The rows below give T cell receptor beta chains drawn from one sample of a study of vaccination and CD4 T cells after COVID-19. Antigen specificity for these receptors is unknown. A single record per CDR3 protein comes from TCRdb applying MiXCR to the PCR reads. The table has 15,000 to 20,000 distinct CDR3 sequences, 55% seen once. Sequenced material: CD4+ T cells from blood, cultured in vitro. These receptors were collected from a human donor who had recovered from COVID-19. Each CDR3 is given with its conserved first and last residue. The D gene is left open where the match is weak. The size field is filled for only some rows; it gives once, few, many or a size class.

CASSQTGSNSPLHF,TGTGCCAGCAGTCAAACAGGGAGTAATTCACCCCTCCACTTT,NA,NA,TRBJ1-6,TRBV6-1
CSANRQGNYNEQFF,TGCAGTGCAAACCGACAGGGAAACTACAATGAGCAGTTCTTC,NA,TRBD1,TRBJ2-1,TRBV20-1
CAISESERWRGYTF,TGTGCCATCAGTGAGTCCGAGCGGTGGAGGGGCTACACCTTC,NA,NA,TRBJ1-2,TRBV10-3
CSARRDFNEQFF,TGCAGTGCTCGCCGGGATTTCAATGAGCAGTTCTTC,NA,NA,TRBJ2-1,TRBV20-1
CASSPDRTQYF,TGTGCCAGCAGTCCCGACAGGACCCAGTACTTC,NA,NA,TRBJ2-5,TRBV6-1
CASSDDRVYSPLHF,TGTGCCAGCAGTGATGACAGGGTTTATTCACCCCTCCACTTT,few,TRBD1,TRBJ1-6,TRBV25-1
CSARWSTDTQYF,TGCAGTGCTCGCTGGAGCACAGATACGCAGTATTTT,NA,NA,TRBJ2-3,TRBV20-1
CAILDGPGNQPQHF,TGTGCGATATTAGATGGACCGGGCAATCAGCCCCAGCATTTT,NA,NA,TRBJ1-5,TRBV28
CATSDYTTALAGVTDTQYF,TGTGCCACCAGTGACTATACAACCGCCTTAGCGGGAGTTACCGATACGCAGTATTTT,few,TRBD2,TRBJ2-3,TRBV24-1
CASSLPVNTGELFF,TGTGCCAGCAGTTTGCCGGTAAATACCGGGGAGCTGTTTTTT,NA,NA,TRBJ2-2,TRBV12-3/TRBV12-4
CASSTPGHTEAFF,TGTGCCAGCAGTACGCCGGGCCACACTGAAGCTTTCTTT,few,NA,TRBJ1-1,TRBV6-2/TRBV6-3
CASTSGGTDTQYF,TGCGCCAGCACGAGCGGCGGCACAGATACGCAGTATTTT,once,NA,TRBJ2-3,TRBV10-1
CASSGTLSTDTQYF,TGTGCCAGTAGCGGGACACTCAGCACAGATACGCAGTATTTT,NA,NA,TRBJ2-3,TRBV19
CSIDGGGTDTQYF,TGCAGTATTGACGGGGGGGGCACAGATACGCAGTATTTT,NA,TRBD2,TRBJ2-3,TRBV20-1
CASSPSRGEQPQHF,TGTGCCAGCAGTCCATCCAGGGGGGAACAGCCCCAGCATTTT,medium-sized,TRBD1,TRBJ1-5,TRBV2
CASSATLGAYNSPLHF,TGTGCCAGCAGTGCGACTCTGGGGGCCTATAATTCACCCCTCCACTTT,few,NA,TRBJ1-6,TRBV27
CASSLRQQNTEAFF,TGCGCCAGCAGCTTGAGGCAACAGAACACTGAAGCTTTCTTT,few,NA,TRBJ1-1,TRBV5-1
CASSQADQGASYEQYF,TGTGCCAGCAGCCAAGCCGATCAGGGGGCCTCATACGAGCAGTACTTC,few,TRBD1,TRBJ2-7,TRBV6-7
CASSIGGLADTQYF,TGTGCCAGTAGTATAGGGGGACTAGCAGATACGCAGTATTTT,NA,TRBD2,TRBJ2-3,TRBV19
CASSLAAGGDTEAFF,TGCGCCAGCAGCTTGGCAGCAGGGGGGGACACTGAAGCTTTCTTT,NA,TRBD1,TRBJ1-1,TRBV5-1